A selection of T cell receptor beta chains follows, all from one sample in a study of glioma-infiltrating T cells. TCRdb processed the multiplex PCR reads anew with MiXCR; each CDR3 protein has one entry. The table includes roughly 200,000 distinct CDR3 sequences, around 42% detected once. Sequencing was carried out using glioma tissue, nonneoplastic brain tissue, or PBMCs (not recorded which). The receptor source for this set is a human donor with low-grade glioma or glioblastoma, undergoing nonglioma brain surgery, or in good health (not recorded which). CDR3s include the opening cysteine and the closing phenylalanine or tryptophan. Fields, in order: J gene, clone size, D gene, V gene, CDR3 protein, CDR3 DNA. A D gene is named only where the DNA matches it firmly. The size field is filled for only some rows; it gives once, few, many or a size class.

TRBJ2-7,NA,NA,TRBV29-1,CSVAFRDKNEQYF,TGCAGCGTCGCCTTTCGGGATAAAAATGAGCAGTACTTC
TRBJ2-1,NA,NA,TRBV3-1,CANSPGRSPLNEQFF,TGTGCCAACAGTCCGGGACGTTCCCCCCTCAATGAGCAGTTCTTC
TRBJ2-7,NA,NA,TRBV6-2/TRBV6-3,CASREQGLAPYEQYF,TGTGCCAGCAGAGAGCAGGGACTCGCCCCCTACGAGCAGTACTTC
TRBJ2-5,few,NA,TRBV6-1,CASRPPETQYF,TGTGCCAGCAGACCCCCAGAGACCCAGTACTTC
TRBJ1-5,NA,NA,TRBV3-1,CASSQGSSGQPQHF,TGTGCCAGCAGCCAAGGCAGTTCAGGACAGCCCCAGCATTTT
TRBJ2-4,NA,NA,TRBV29-1,CSVEDSYKNIQYF,TGCAGCGTCGAAGACAGTTACAAAAACATTCAGTACTTC
TRBJ1-1,many,NA,TRBV25-1,CASSEYVSTEAFF,TGTGCCAGCAGTGAATATGTGAGTACTGAAGCTTTCTTT
TRBJ2-5,few,NA,TRBV2,CASSVQGLETQYF,TGTGCCAGCAGCGTTCAGGGTCTCGAGACCCAGTACTTC
TRBJ1-2,few,NA,TRBV3-1,CASSQDTGLGYTF,TGTGCCAGCAGCCAAGACACCGGACTGGGCTACACCTTC
TRBJ1-3,NA,NA,TRBV6-1,CASSPLLASGNNIYF,TGTGCCAGCAGTCCCTTGCTTGCCTCTGGAAACAACATATATTTT
TRBJ1-1,NA,NA,TRBV28,CASSPYMNTEALF,TGTGCCAGCAGCCCGTACATGAACACTGAGGCTTTGTTT
TRBJ2-1,many,NA,TRBV18,CASSPNRNNEQFF,TGTGCCAGCTCACCTAACCGAAACAATGAGCAGTTCTTC
TRBJ1-6,NA,NA,TRBV6-5,CASSLLRLPLHF,TGTGCCAGCAGTTTACTAAGGTTACCCCTCCACTTT
TRBJ2-1,few,TRBD2,TRBV12-3/TRBV12-4,CASSLTGAGGPVYEQFF,TGTGCCAGCAGCTTGACGGGAGCGGGAGGGCCGGTCTATGAGCAGTTCTTC
TRBJ1-1,NA,NA,TRBV28,CASSWQGPNTEAFF,TGTGCCAGCAGTTGGCAGGGTCCGAACACTGAAGCTTTCTTT
TRBJ2-3,NA,TRBD2,TRBV6-5,CASSPMTSGNEDTQYF,TGTGCAAGCAGTCCCATGACTAGCGGGAACGAAGATACGCAGTATTTT